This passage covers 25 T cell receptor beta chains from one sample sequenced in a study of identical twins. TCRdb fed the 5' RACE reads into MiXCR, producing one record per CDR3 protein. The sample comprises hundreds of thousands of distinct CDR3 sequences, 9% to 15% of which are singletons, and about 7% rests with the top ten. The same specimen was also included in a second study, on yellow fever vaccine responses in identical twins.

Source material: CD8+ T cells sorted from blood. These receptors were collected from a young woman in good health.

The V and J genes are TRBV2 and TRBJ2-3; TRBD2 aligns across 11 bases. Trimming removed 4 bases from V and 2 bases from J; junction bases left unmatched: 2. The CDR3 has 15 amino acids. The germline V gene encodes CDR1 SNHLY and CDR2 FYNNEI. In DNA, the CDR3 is TGTGCCAGCAGTGGTAGCGGGAGGGTCACAGATACGCAGTATTTT. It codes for CASSGSGRVTDTQYF.

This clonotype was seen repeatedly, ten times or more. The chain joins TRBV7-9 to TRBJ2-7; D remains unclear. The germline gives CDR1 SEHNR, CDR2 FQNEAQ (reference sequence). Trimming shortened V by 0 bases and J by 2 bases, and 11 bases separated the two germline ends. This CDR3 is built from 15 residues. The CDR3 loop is CASSLASGHTYEQYV. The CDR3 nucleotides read TGTGCCAGCAGCTTAGCGTCGGGTCACACCTACGAGCAGTACGTC.

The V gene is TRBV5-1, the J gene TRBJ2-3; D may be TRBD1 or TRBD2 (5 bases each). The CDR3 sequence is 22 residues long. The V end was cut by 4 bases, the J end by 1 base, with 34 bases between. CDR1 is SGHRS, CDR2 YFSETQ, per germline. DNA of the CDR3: TGCGCCAGCAGCCCGAACCGGGACCTGCCTTGGTTTGCAGTGCGTGGCACAGATACGCAGTATTTT. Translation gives CASSPNRDLPWFAVRGTDTQYF.

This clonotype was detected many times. CDR3 bases: TGTGCCACCAGTGATTGGTCCCAAGCAGATACGCAGTATTTT. Translated: CATSDWSQADTQYF. The rearrangement links TRBV24-1 to TRBJ2-3; D is unclear. Germline values: CDR1 KGHDR, CDR2 SFDVKD. Trimming took 2 bases from V and 4 from J, leaving 9 bases between them. This CDR3 is built from 14 residues.

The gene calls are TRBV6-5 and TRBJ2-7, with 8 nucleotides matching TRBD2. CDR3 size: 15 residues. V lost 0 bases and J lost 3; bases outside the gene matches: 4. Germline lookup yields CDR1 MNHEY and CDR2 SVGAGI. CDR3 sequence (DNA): TGTGCCAGCAGTTACTCGGGCGGGAGGTTCTACGAGCAGTACTTC. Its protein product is CASSYSGGRFYEQYF.

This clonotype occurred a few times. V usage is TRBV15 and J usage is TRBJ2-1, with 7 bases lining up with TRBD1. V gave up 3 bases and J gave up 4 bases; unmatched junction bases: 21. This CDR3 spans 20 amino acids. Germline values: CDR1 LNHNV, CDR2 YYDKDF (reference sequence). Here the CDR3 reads CATSSTRLAERGLRYNEQFF. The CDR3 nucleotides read TGTGCCACCAGCAGCACTCGCCTGGCAGAAAGGGGGCTTAGGTACAATGAGCAGTTCTTC.

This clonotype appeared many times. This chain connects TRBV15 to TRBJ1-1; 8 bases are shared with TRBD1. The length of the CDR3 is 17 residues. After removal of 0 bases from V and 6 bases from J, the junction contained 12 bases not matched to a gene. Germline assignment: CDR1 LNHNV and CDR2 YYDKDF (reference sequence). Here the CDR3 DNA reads TGTGCCACCAGCAGAGATAGACAGGGGCGCCTAAGGGCTGAAGCTTTCTTT. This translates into CATSRDRQGRLRAEAFF.

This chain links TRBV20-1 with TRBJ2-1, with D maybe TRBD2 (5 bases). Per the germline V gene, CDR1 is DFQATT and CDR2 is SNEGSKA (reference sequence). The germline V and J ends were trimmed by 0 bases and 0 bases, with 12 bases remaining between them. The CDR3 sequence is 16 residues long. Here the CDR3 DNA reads TGCAGTGCTAGAGATCTCCTAGCACCCTCCTACAATGAGCAGTTCTTC. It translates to CSARDLLAPSYNEQFF.

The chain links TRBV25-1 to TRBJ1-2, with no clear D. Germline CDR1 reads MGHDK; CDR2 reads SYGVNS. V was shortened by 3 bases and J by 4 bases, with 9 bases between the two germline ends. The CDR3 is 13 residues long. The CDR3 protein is CASSETLGYGYTF. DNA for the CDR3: TGTGCCAGCAGTGAGACTCTGGGCTATGGCTACACCTTC.

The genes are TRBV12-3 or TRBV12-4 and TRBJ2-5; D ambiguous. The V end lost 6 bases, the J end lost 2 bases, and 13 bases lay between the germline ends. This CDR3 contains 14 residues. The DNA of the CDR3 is TGTGCCAGCAGCCCCGGACGGTTTCAAGAGACCCAGTACTTC. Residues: CASSPGRFQETQYF.

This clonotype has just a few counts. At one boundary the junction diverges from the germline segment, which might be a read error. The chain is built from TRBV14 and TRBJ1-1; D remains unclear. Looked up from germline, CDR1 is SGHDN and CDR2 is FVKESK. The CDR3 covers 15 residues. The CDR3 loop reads CASSQGFSVNAEAFF. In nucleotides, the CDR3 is TGTGCCAGCAGCCAAGGATTTTCCGTGAACGCTGAAGCTTTCTTT.

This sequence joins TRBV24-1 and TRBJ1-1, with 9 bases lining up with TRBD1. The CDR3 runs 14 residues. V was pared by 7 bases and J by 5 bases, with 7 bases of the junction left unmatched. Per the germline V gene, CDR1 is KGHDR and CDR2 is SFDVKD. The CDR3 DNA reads TGTGCCACCAGCTCAACAGGGGGCGGAACTGAAGCTTTCTTT. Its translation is CATSSTGGGTEAFF.

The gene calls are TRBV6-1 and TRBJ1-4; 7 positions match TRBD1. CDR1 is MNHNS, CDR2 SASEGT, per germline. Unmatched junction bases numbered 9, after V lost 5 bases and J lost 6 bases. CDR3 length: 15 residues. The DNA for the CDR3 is TGTGCCAGCAGTCGACAGGGCAGCCCTTATGAAAAACTGTTTTTT. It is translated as CASSRQGSPYEKLFF.

The CDR3 here is CASSVEGSAGQDTQYF. CDR3 DNA: TGTGCCAGCAGCGTAGAGGGGAGTGCGGGACAAGATACGCAGTATTTT. The genes are TRBV9 and TRBJ2-3; D tentatively reads TRBD1 or TRBD2 (6 bases each). The germline V gene encodes CDR1 SGDLS and CDR2 YYNGEE. The V end was cut by 0 bases, the J end by 5 bases, with 16 bases between. This CDR3 is built from 16 residues.

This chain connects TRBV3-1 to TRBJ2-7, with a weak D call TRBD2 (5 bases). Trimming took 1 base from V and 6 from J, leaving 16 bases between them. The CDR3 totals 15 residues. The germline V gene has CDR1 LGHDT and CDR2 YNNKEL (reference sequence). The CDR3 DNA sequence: TGTGCCAGCAGCCAAGCCCACGGGATATCTTCCGAGCAGTACTTC. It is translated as CASSQAHGISSEQYF.

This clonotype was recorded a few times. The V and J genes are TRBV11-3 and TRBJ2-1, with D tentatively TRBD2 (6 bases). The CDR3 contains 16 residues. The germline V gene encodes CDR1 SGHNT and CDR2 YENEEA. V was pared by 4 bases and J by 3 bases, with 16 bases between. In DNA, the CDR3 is TGTGCCAGCAGCTCGGGACTCCTTGGGCTCTACAATGAGCAGTTCTTC. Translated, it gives CASSSGLLGLYNEQFF.

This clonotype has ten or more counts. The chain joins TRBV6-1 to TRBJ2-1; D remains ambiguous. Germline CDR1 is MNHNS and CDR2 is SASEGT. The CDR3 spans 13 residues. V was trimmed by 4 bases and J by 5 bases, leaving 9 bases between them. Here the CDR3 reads CASSVYFNNEQFF. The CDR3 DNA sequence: TGTGCCAGCAGTGTTTACTTTAACAATGAGCAGTTCTTC.

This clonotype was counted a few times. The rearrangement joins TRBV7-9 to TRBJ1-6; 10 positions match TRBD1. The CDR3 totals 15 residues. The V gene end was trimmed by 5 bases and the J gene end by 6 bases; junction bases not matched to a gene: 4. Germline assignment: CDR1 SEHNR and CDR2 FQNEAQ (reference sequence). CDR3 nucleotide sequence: TGTGCCAGCAGCCCCGGGACAGGGGTTAATTCACCCCTCCACTTT. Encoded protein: CASSPGTGVNSPLHF.

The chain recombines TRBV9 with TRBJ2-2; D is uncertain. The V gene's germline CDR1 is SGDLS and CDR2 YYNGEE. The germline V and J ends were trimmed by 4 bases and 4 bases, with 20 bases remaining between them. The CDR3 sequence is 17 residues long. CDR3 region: CASSRGSATVFTGELFF. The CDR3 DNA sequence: TGTGCCAGCAGCCGTGGATCCGCTACAGTATTCACCGGGGAGCTGTTTTTT.

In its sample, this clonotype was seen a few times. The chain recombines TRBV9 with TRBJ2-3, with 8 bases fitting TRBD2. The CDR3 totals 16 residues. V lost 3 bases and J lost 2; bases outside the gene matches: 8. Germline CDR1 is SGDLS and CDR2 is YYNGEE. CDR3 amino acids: CASSARAGAATDTQYF. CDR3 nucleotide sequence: TGTGCCAGCAGCGCGAGAGCGGGAGCTGCCACAGATACGCAGTATTTT.

CDR3 nucleotides: TGTGCCATCAGTACCCCACTAGCGGGGGTAGATACGCAGTATTTT. It translates to CAISTPLAGVDTQYF. The chain recombines TRBV10-3 with TRBJ2-3, with 11 bases fitting TRBD2. Looked up from germline, CDR1 is ENHRY and CDR2 is SYGVKD. V trimming: 5 bases; J trimming: 5 bases; junction bases outside the gene matches: 6. CDR3 length: 15 residues.

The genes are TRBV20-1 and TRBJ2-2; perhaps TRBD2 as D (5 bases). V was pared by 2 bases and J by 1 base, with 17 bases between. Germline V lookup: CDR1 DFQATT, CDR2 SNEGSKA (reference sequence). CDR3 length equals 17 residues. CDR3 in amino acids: CSARIEDPGWNTGELFF. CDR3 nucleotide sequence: TGCAGTGCTAGAATCGAAGATCCGGGATGGAACACCGGGGAGCTGTTTTTT.

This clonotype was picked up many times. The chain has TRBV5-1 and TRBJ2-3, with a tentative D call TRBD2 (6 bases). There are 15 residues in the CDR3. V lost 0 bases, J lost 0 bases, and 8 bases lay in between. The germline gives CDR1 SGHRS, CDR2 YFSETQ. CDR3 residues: CASSLEGTSTDTQYF. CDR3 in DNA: TGCGCCAGCAGCTTGGAGGGGACTAGCACAGATACGCAGTATTTT.

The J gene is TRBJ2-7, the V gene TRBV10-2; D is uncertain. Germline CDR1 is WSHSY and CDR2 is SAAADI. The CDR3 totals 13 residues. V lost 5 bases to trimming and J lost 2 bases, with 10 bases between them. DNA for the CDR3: TGCGCCAGCAGTATTTCTAACCCCTACGAGCAGTACGTC. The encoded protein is CASSISNPYEQYV.

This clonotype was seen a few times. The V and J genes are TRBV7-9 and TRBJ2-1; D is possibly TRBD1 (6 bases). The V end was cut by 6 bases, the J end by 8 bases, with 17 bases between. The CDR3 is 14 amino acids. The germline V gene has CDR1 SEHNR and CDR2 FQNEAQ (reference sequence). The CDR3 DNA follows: TGTGCCAGCAGGGGGGCTGGCGCCGGCCATGAGCAGTTCTTC. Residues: CASRGAGAGHEQFF.